This T cell receptor (beta chain) emerged from a study of cytomegalovirus exposure and HLA in healthy donors. Regarding the study as a whole: Reportedly, cytomegalovirus status was diagnosed with high sensitivity and specificity. In the 120 or so validation repertoires, 85% to 95% of cluster scores exceeded 0, per a later analysis.

This CDR3 has 14 amino acids. Germline values: CDR1 SNHLY, CDR2 FYNNEI. The germline V and J ends were trimmed by 3 bases and 4 bases, with 12 bases remaining between them. Generated by immunoSEQ multiplex PCR, the TCRdb table keeps only in-frame clones and is missing some. The sample lists 90,000 to 130,000 clones; approximately 85% were seen once. For this clone: Its target is unknown.

The sequence came from a woman aged 18-30 years in good health and CMV-seronegative. The V call is TRBV2, the J call TRBJ1-2, with D hard to call. The sequenced material came from PBMCs. The CDR3 is CASSEELRGYGYTF. The DNA of the CDR3 is TGTGCCAGCAGTGAGGAACTGAGAGGCTATGGCTACACCTTC.